These 17 T cell receptor beta chains came from one sample sequenced in a study of CD4 T cells in relation to SARS-CoV-2 and coronaviruses. Sequencing was performed with immunoSEQ multiplex PCR; in TCRdb, only in-frame clones are kept and a portion is missing. The table records approximately 18,000 clones, 82% of them present only once. Their target antigens are unknown. The unexposed donors gave CD4+ T cells in 2011-2018, prior to COVID-19. The cells were cultured for around ten days before CD4+ T cells were isolated. Sequencing was carried out using CD4+ T cells from PBMCs, cultured in vitro. These receptors were taken from a human donor in good health.

The CDR3 DNA reads as TGTGCCAGTAGTATGGTGGGGGACCAGCCCCAGCATTTT. This sequence encodes CASSMVGDQPQHF. V is TRBV19 and J is TRBJ1-5; possibly TRBD1 for D (5 bases). The CDR3 has 13 amino acids. Germline values: CDR1 LNHDA, CDR2 SQIVND (reference sequence). Trimming stripped 3 bases from V and 7 bases from J, with 10 bases between.

This clone was seen a few times. The chain combines TRBV7-2 with TRBJ1-3; D is uncertain. Germline V gene lookup returns CDR1 SGHTA and CDR2 FQGNSA. This CDR3 contains 16 residues. Trimming took 1 base from V and 0 from J, leaving 10 bases between them. The CDR3 is CASSLGVWSSGNTIYF. DNA for the CDR3: TGTGCCAGCAGCTTAGGAGTGTGGAGCTCTGGAAACACCATATATTTT.

This chain joins TRBV14 and TRBJ1-2, with unresolved D. CDR1 and CDR2 from the germline V gene are SGHDN and FVKESK. V was pared by 1 base and J by 9 bases, with 12 bases between. CDR3 length: 13 amino acids. CDR3 sequence reads: CASSQVEALSYTF. CDR3 coding DNA: TGTGCCAGCAGCCAAGTTGAGGCCTTAAGCTACACCTTC.

The chain carries TRBV5-1 and TRBJ1-1, with D unclear. The CDR3 sequence is 14 residues long. The V gene lost 4 bases and the J gene lost 6 bases, with 16 bases spanning the gap. The germline V gene has CDR1 SGHRS and CDR2 YFSETQ. The CDR3 DNA is TGCGCCAGCAGCAAAACGTCCGCTACGCCTGAAGCTTTCTTT. Translating it yields CASSKTSATPEAFF.

This clone was counted between two and nine times. The chain employs TRBV5-1 and TRBJ1-2, with 9 bases aligning to TRBD1. This CDR3 is built from 13 residues. J was trimmed by 4 bases and V by 4 bases; bases with no gene match: 2. The germline V gene encodes CDR1 SGHRS and CDR2 YFSETQ. Here the CDR3 DNA reads TGCGCCAGCAGCCCGGACAGGGGCTATGGCTACACCTTC. Amino acids: CASSPDRGYGYTF.

The chain links TRBV7-9 to TRBJ1-1, with D perhaps matching TRBD1 (5 bases). Germline assignment: CDR1 SEHNR and CDR2 FQNEAQ (reference sequence). V was trimmed by 5 bases and J by 5 bases, leaving 24 bases between them. This CDR3 contains 17 residues. The CDR3 DNA follows: TGTGCCAGCAGCGGGAGGGTGTCCTCCCCGGGGGAGACTGAAGCTTTCTTT. Its protein is CASSGRVSSPGETEAFF.

The CDR3 nucleotides read TGTGCCAGCAGCTTCCCCGGCGGGGACAGCAATCAGCCCCAGCATTTT. Protein sequence: CASSFPGGDSNQPQHF. The V call is TRBV7-2, the J call TRBJ1-5, with D perhaps TRBD1 (5 bases). Looked up from germline, CDR1 is SGHTA and CDR2 is FQGNSA. Trimming took 3 bases from V and 1 from J, leaving 13 bases between them. The CDR3 loop spans 16 amino acids.

The chain joins TRBV5-1 to TRBJ1-1; D may be TRBD1 (6 bases). The CDR3 length is 14 residues. V shed 3 bases and J shed 2 bases, with 11 bases lying between them. The germline V gene encodes CDR1 SGHRS and CDR2 YFSETQ. The DNA of the CDR3 is TGCGCCAGCAGCTCAGGGGTGGCTAACACTGAAGCTTTCTTT. The encoded protein is CASSSGVANTEAFF.

The V call is TRBV28, the J call TRBJ1-6; D is possibly TRBD1 (5 bases). V was pared by 4 bases and J by 6 bases, with 13 bases between. There are 15 residues in the CDR3. CDR1 is MDHEN, CDR2 SYDVKM, per germline. The CDR3 region has the DNA TGTGCCAGCAGTTATCATACGGGGGTTAATTCACCCCTCCACTTT. The encoded protein is CASSYHTGVNSPLHF.

This clone came up a few times. V usage is TRBV30 and J usage is TRBJ1-5; a possible D gene is TRBD1 (6 bases). Trimming pared 0 bases from V and 6 bases from J, leaving 15 bases between. The CDR3 length is 15 residues. The germline V gene encodes CDR1 GTSNPN and CDR2 SVGIG (reference sequence). The CDR3 DNA reads TGTGCCTGGAGTGTGGGGATACAGGGAGCTCAGCCCCAGCATTTT. Its protein is CAWSVGIQGAQPQHF.

V and J are TRBV29-1 and TRBJ2-3, with TRBD2 identical over 10 bases. V was clipped by 5 bases and J by 5 bases; unmatched bases: 10. There are 15 residues in the CDR3. Germline V gene data show CDR1 as SQVTM and CDR2 as ANQGSEA. This CDR3 is CSVNPSGGAIDTQYF. The CDR3 DNA reads as TGCAGCGTTAACCCGAGCGGGGGGGCCATAGATACGCAGTATTTT.

This chain connects TRBV6-5 to TRBJ2-5; D perhaps matches TRBD2 (5 bases). V gave up 0 bases and J gave up 5 bases, with 13 bases separating them. Germline V lookup: CDR1 MNHEY, CDR2 SVGAGI. The CDR3 length is 15 residues. The CDR3 DNA sequence: TGTGCCAGCAGTTACTCGGAGCGTAGCGTTGAGACCCAGTACTTC. Amino acids: CASSYSERSVETQYF.

The V and J genes are TRBV6-5 and TRBJ1-1; tentatively, D is TRBD1 (5 bases). The germline V and J ends were trimmed by 6 bases and 5 bases, with 13 bases remaining between them. The CDR3 sequence is 13 residues long. Germline CDR1 and CDR2: MNHEY and SVGAGI. The CDR3 here is CASRRAGNTEAFF. CDR3 sequence (DNA): TGTGCCAGCAGAAGGGCAGGGAATACTGAAGCTTTCTTT.

This clone has more than one count but fewer than ten. V gene TRBV2 combines with J gene TRBJ2-4; perhaps TRBD2 as D (6 bases). Trimming shortened V by 6 bases and J by 7 bases, and 13 bases separated the two germline ends. Per germline, CDR1 SNHLY and CDR2 FYNNEI. The CDR3 totals 13 residues. The CDR3 spells CASRGFGGNIQYF. The CDR3 DNA sequence: TGTGCCAGCAGGGGATTCGGGGGTAACATTCAGTACTTC.

On this clone: The junction differs from germline at one of its ends, possibly a read error. The chain links TRBV6-2 or TRBV6-3 to TRBJ2-3; D not resolved. This CDR3 spans 13 amino acids. Germline CDR1 is MNHEY and CDR2 is SVGEGT. CDR3 DNA sequence: TGTGCCAGCAGTTACGGCACCACCTTCCGGGTGAATTTT. Residues: CASSYGTTFRVNF.

This chain links TRBV5-1 with TRBJ1-5; D is perhaps TRBD1 (6 bases). The CDR3 is 15 amino acids. Trimming took off 4 bases at V and 7 bases at J, with 18 bases between the two ends. Germline V gene data show CDR1 as SGHRS and CDR2 as YFSETQ. The CDR3 loop is CASSPTGQKGQPQHF. CDR3 sequence (DNA): TGCGCCAGCAGCCCGACCGGACAGAAAGGCCAGCCCCAGCATTTT. Supplemented by reference TRBV5-1 and TRBJ1-5, the full variable domain reads KAGVTQTPRYLIKTRGQQVTLSCSPISGHRSVSWYQQTPGQGLQFLFEYFSETQRNKGNFPGRFSGRQFSNSRSEMNVSTLELGDSALYLCASSPTGQKGQPQHFGDGTRLSIL.

The V call is TRBV2, the J call TRBJ2-6; TRBD2 agrees at 10 bases. J was trimmed by 4 bases and V by 7 bases; bases with no gene match: 7. The length of the CDR3 is 16 residues. Germline CDR1 reads SNHLY; CDR2 reads FYNNEI. The CDR3: CASNGLAARGANVLTF. CDR3 DNA sequence: TGTGCCAGCAATGGACTAGCGGCCCGCGGGGCCAACGTCCTGACTTTC. Full variable domain (remainder filled in from reference TRBV2 and TRBJ2-6): EPEVTQTPSHQVTQMGQEVILRCVPISNHLYFYWYRQILGQKVEFLVSFYNNEISEKSEIFDDQFSVERPDGSNFTLKIRSTKLEDSAMYFCASNGLAARGANVLTFGAGSRLTVL.